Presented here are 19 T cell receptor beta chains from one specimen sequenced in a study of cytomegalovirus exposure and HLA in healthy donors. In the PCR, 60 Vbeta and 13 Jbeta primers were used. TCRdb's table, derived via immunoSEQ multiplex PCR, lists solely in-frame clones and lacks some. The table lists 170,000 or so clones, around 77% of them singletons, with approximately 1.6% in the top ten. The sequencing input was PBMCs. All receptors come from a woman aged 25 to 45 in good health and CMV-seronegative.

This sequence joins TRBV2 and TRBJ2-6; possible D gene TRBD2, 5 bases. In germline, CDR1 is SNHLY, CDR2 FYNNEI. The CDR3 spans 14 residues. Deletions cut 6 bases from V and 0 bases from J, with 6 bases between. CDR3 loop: CASRGSSGANVLTF. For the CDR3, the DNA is TGTGCCAGCAGAGGGAGCTCTGGGGCCAACGTCCTGACTTTC.

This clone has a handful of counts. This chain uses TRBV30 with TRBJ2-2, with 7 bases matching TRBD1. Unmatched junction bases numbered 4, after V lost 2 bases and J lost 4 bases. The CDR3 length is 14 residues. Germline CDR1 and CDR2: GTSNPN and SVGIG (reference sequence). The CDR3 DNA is TGTGCCTGGAGTAGGGACAGTACCACCGGGGAGCTGTTTTTT. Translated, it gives CAWSRDSTTGELFF.

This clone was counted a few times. The CDR3 is CASSPPIAGETQYF. Here the CDR3 DNA reads TGTGCCAGCTCACCACCGATAGCGGGGGAGACCCAGTACTTC. The V and J genes are TRBV18 and TRBJ2-5; TRBD2 agrees at 8 bases. The CDR3 has 14 residues. Germline V gene sequence: CDR1 KGHSH, CDR2 LQKENI. With 0 bases clipped from V and 5 bases from J, the junction kept 2 bases outside the gene matches. Supplemented by reference TRBV18 and TRBJ2-5, the full variable domain reads NAGVMQNPRHLVRRRGQEARLRCSPMKGHSHVYWYRQLPEEGLKFMVYLQKENIIDESGMPKERFSAEFPKEGPSILRIQQVVRGDSAAYFCASSPPIAGETQYFGPGTRLLVL.

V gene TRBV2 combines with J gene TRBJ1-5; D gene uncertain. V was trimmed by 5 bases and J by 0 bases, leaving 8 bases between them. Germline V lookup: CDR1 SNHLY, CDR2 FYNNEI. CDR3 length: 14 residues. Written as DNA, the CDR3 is TGTGCCAGCAGTAAGGAGAATAGCAATCAGCCCCAGCATTTT. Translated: CASSKENSNQPQHF. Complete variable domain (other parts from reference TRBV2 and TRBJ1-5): EPEVTQTPSHQVTQMGQEVILRCVPISNHLYFYWYRQILGQKVEFLVSFYNNEISEKSEIFDDQFSVERPDGSNFTLKIRSTKLEDSAMYFCASSKENSNQPQHFGDGTRLSIL.

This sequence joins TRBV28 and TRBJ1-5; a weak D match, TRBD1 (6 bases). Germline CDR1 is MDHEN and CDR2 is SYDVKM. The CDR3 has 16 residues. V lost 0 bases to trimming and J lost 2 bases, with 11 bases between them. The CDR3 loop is CASSLWSQGGNQPQHF. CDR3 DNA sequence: TGTGCCAGCAGTTTATGGTCACAGGGCGGCAATCAGCCCCAGCATTTT.

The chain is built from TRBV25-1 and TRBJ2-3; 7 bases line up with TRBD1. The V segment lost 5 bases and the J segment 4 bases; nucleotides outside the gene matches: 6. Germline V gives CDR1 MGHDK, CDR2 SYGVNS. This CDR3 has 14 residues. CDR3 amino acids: CASSPTGIPDTQYF. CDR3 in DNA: TGTGCCAGCAGTCCGACAGGGATCCCAGATACGCAGTATTTT. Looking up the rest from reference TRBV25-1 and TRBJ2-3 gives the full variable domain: EADIYQTPRYLVIGTGKKITLECSQTMGHDKMYWYQQDPGMELHLIHYSYGVNSTEKGDLSSESTVSRIRTEHFPLTLESARPSHTSQYLCASSPTGIPDTQYFGPGTRLTVL.

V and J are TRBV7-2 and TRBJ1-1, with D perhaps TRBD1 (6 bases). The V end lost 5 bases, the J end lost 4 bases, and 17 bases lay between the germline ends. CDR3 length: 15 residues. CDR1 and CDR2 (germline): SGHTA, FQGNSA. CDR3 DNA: TGTGCCAGCAGCCTTCCCTGGGGGGGGCCCACTGAAGCTTTCTTT. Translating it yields CASSLPWGGPTEAFF.

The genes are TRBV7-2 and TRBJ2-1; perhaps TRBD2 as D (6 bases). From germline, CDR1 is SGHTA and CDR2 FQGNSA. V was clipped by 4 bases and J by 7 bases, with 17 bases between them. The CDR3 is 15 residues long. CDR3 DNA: TGTGCCAGCAGCTCAGGGAGGAGGTTTGTGAATGAGCAGTTCTTC. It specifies CASSSGRRFVNEQFF.

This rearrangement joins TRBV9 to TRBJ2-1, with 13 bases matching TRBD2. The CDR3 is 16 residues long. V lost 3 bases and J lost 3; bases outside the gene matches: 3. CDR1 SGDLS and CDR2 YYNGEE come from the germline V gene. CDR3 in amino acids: CASSGGTSGVYNEQFF. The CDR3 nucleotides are TGTGCCAGCAGCGGGGGGACTAGCGGGGTCTACAATGAGCAGTTCTTC.

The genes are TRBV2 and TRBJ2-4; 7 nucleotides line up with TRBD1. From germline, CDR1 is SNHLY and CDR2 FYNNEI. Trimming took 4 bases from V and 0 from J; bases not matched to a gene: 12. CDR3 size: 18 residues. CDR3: CASSAGQARILAKNIQYF. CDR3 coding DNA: TGTGCCAGCAGTGCAGGACAGGCGCGTATTCTAGCCAAAAACATTCAGTACTTC.

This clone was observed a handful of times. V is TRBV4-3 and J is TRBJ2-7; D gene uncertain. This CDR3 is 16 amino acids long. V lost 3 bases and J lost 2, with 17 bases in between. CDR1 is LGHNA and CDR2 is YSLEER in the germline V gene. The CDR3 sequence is CASSQSVATRPYEQYF. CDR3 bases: TGCGCCAGCAGCCAGTCGGTGGCAACCAGGCCCTACGAGCAGTACTTC.

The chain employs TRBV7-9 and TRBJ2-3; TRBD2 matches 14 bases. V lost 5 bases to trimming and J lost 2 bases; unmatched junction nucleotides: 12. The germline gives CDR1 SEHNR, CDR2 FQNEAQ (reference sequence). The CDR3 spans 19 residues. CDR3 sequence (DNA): TGTGCCAGCAGCCCGAAGACCTGGACTAGCGGGGGGAACACAGATACGCAGTATTTT. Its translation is CASSPKTWTSGGNTDTQYF.

CDR3 bases: TGTGCCAGCAGTAAGGCGGGGGTCGCGTTGGATACGCAGTATTTT. Amino acids: CASSKAGVALDTQYF. This chain joins TRBV9 and TRBJ2-3, with 7 bases fitting TRBD2. The germline V gene encodes CDR1 SGDLS and CDR2 YYNGEE. This CDR3 is 15 amino acids long. Trimming removed 5 bases from V and 6 bases from J; junction bases left unmatched: 12.

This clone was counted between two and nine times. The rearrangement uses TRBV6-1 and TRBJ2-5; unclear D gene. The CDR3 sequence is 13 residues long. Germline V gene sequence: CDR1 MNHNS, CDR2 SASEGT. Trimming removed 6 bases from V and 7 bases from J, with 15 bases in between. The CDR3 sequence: CASSLPPPGTQYF. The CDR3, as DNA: TGTGCCAGCAGCCTTCCACCCCCAGGGACCCAGTACTTC.

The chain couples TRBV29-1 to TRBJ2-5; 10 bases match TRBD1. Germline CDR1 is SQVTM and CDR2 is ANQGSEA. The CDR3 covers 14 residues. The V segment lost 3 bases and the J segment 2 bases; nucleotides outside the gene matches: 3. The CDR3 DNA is TGCAGCGTTGATGACAGGGGGCGGCAAGAGACCCAGTACTTC. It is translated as CSVDDRGRQETQYF. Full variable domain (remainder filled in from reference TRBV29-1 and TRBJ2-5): SAVISQKPSRDICQRGTSLTIQCQVDSQVTMMFWYRQQPGQSLTLIATANQGSEATYESGFVIDKFPISRPNLTFSTLTVSNMSPEDSSIYLCSVDDRGRQETQYFGPGTRLLVL.

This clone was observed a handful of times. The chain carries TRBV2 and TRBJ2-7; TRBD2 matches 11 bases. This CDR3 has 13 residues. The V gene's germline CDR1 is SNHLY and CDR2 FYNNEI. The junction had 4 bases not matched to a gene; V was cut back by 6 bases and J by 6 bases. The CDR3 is CASRETSGAEQYF. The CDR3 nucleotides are TGTGCCAGCAGAGAGACTAGCGGGGCCGAGCAGTACTTC.

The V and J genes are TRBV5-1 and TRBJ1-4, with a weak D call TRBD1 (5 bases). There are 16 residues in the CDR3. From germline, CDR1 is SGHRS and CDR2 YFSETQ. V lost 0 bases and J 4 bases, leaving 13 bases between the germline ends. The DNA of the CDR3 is TGCGCCAGCAGCTTGGGGGTGACAGTTAGTAATGAAAAACTGTTTTTT. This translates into CASSLGVTVSNEKLFF. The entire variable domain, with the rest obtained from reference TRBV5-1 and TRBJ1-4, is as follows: KAGVTQTPRYLIKTRGQQVTLSCSPISGHRSVSWYQQTPGQGLQFLFEYFSETQRNKGNFPGRFSGRQFSNSRSEMNVSTLELGDSALYLCASSLGVTVSNEKLFFGSGTQLSVL.

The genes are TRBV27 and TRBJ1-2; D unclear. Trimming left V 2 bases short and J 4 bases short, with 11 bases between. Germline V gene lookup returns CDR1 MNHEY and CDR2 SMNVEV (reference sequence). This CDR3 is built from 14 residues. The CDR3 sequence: CASSLKGVGYGYTF. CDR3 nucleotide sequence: TGTGCCAGCAGTTTAAAGGGAGTCGGCTATGGCTACACCTTC.

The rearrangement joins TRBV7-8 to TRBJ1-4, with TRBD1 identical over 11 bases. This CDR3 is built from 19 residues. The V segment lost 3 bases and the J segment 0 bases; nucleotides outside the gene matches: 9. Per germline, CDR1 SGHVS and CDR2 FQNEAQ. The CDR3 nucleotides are TGTGCCAGCAGCTTCGGGTCCGGGACAGGGGGTGCAACTAATGAAAAACTGTTTTTT. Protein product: CASSFGSGTGGATNEKLFF.